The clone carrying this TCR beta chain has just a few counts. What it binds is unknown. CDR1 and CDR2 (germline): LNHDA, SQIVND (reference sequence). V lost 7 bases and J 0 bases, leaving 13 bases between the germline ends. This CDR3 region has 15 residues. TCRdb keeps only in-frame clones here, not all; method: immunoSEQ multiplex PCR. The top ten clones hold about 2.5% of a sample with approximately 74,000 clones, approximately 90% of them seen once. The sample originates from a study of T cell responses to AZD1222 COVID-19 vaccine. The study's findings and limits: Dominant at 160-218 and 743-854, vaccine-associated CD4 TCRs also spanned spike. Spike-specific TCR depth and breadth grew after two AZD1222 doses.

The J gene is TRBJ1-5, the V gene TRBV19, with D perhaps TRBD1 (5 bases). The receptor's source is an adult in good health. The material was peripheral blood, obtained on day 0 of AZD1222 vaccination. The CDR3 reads CASNPTEYSNQPQHF. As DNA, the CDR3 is TGTGCCAGTAACCCGACAGAGTATAGCAATCAGCCCCAGCATTTT.